This T cell receptor (beta chain) appears in the sequencing data of a study of cytomegalovirus exposure and HLA in healthy donors. Primers for the PCR totalled 60 Vbeta and 13 Jbeta. Only in-frame clones appear in the TCRdb table, and some are missing; sequencing was by immunoSEQ multiplex PCR. The data show about 150,000 clones, 75% to 80% seen once. CDR3 length: 15 amino acids. V was pared by 0 bases and J by 2 bases, with 2 bases of the junction left unmatched. Germline assignment: CDR1 SGDLS and CDR2 YYNGEE. Healthy bone marrow donors made up the donor group. This sequence originates from a young man in good health and CMV-seronegative. Input material: PBMCs. This chain joins TRBV9 and TRBJ2-7; TRBD1 agrees at 10 bases. The CDR3: CASSVGDRGAYEQYF. The DNA for the CDR3 is TGTGCCAGCAGCGTAGGGGACAGGGGTGCCTACGAGCAGTACTTC. Supplemented by reference TRBV9 and TRBJ2-7, the full variable domain reads DSGVTQTPKHLITATGQRVTLRCSPRSGDLSVYWYQQSLDQGLQFLIQYYNGEERAKGNILERFSAQQFPDLHSELNLSSLELGDSALYFCASSVGDRGAYEQYFGPGTRLTVT.